These T cell receptor beta chains were read from a single sample in a study of blood T cell repertoires in COVID-19. The repertoire was sequenced with immunoSEQ multiplex PCR; TCRdb's copy has only in-frame clones and lacks some. Here the sample spans some 400,000 clones, approximately 89% being singletons. Source material: PBMCs or T cells enriched from blood (not recorded which). Receptors originate from a woman aged 25 to 39 who had recovered from COVID-19. Each CDR3 is given with its conserved first and last residue.

cdr3_aa j_call cdr3_length v_call
CASSFGTGVDQPQHF TRBJ1-5 15 TRBV5-1
CASSPRVVTGELFF TRBJ2-2 14 TRBV7-6
CASSPRIGGSTGELFF TRBJ2-2 16 TRBV18
CASSIDRGLSPNQPQHF TRBJ1-5 17 TRBV7-2
CASSEGAGVNYGYTF TRBJ1-2 15 TRBV7-3
CASSSLAGLGYNEQFF TRBJ2-1 16 TRBV5-4
CASSPQRNTEAFF TRBJ1-1 13 TRBV13
CASSFRRQGAITEAFF TRBJ1-1 16 TRBV11-1
CASKPQGAPGQPQHF TRBJ1-5 15 TRBV6-5
CASSIDSASNYGYTF TRBJ1-2 15 TRBV19
CASSLEMGSSYNEQFF TRBJ2-1 16 TRBV5-6
CASKPGTGGNEQFF TRBJ2-1 14 TRBV4-1
CASSSLYTRVPNTGELFF TRBJ2-2 18 TRBV5-1
CATSDATDRAVPEQYF TRBJ2-7 16 TRBV24-1
CASSLGASTGELFF TRBJ2-2 14 TRBV5-1
CASGLGGNTGELFF TRBJ2-2 14 TRBV12-5
CARSTGLQGMGGYTF TRBJ1-2 15 TRBV7-5
CASSSRGGSTEAFF TRBJ1-1 14 TRBV6-2/TRBV6-3